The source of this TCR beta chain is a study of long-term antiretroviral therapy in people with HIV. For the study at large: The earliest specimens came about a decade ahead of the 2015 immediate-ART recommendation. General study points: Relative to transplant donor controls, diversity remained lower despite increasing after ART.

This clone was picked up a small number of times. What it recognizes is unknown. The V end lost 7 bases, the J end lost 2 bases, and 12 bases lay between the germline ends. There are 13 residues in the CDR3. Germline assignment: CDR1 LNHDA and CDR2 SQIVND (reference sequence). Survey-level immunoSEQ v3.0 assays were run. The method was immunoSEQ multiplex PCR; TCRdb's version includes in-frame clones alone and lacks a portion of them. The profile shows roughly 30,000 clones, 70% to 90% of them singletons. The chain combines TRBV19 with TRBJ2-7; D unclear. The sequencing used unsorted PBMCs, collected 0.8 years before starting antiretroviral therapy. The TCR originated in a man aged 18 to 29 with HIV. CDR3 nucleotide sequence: TGTGCCAGTATAGGCCCGCCTACCTACGAGCAGTACTTC. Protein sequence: CASIGPPTYEQYF.